The 25 T cell receptor beta chains presented below share a single source sample, sequenced in a study of shared clonotypes between healthy human individuals. Some clones are missing from TCRdb's copy, which holds only in-frame ones; the method was immunoSEQ multiplex PCR. The sample contains about 1 million clones, more than 60% of which appear only once. Sample: memory CD4+ T cells sorted from blood. Subset: CD45RA-negative fraction. These TCRs come from a man aged 18 to 35 in good health.

CDR3 sequence (DNA): TGTGCCAGCAGCTACTCAACAGGGGGTAAGATGGAGACCCAGTACTTC. Translating it yields CASSYSTGGKMETQYF. The genes are TRBV7-6 and TRBJ2-5, with 8 bases aligning to TRBD1. V shed 4 bases and J 5 bases; nucleotides not matched to a gene: 12. Germline V gene sequence: CDR1 SGHVS, CDR2 FNYEAQ. This CDR3 region has 16 residues.

The rearrangement uses TRBV5-6 and TRBJ1-2; 7 bases agree with TRBD1. The CDR3 contains 15 residues. Per germline, CDR1 SGHDT and CDR2 YYEEEE. J lost 4 bases, V lost 4 bases, and 10 bases had no gene match. For the CDR3, the DNA is TGTGCCAGCAGCAGAACAGGGGCCGGCTTCTATGGCTACACCTTC. It translates to CASSRTGAGFYGYTF.

The genes are TRBV9 and TRBJ1-6; D unclear. The CDR3 extends over 16 amino acids. The ends were cut back, 4 bases at V and 5 bases at J, with 16 bases in the middle. Germline V gives CDR1 SGDLS, CDR2 YYNGEE. The CDR3 DNA reads as TGTGCCAGCAGCCCGATTGGTAGCGCCAATAATTCACCCCTCCACTTT. It is translated as CASSPIGSANNSPLHF.

The chain is built from TRBV5-5 and TRBJ2-3; D unclear. The V gene lost 0 bases and the J gene lost 7 bases, with 6 bases spanning the gap. This CDR3 spans 12 amino acids. Germline V gives CDR1 SGHKS, CDR2 YYEKEE (reference sequence). CDR3 loop: CASSLELYTQYF. CDR3 DNA: TGTGCCAGCAGCTTGGAGCTATATACGCAGTATTTT.

This clone was detected only a few times. Other nucleotide sequences in the sample specify the same CDR3. The V call is TRBV7-2, the J call TRBJ2-5; D remains ambiguous. The germline V gene has CDR1 SGHTA and CDR2 FQGNSA. Trimming removed 0 bases from V and 1 base from J, with 3 bases in between. This CDR3 spans 13 amino acids. CDR3 sequence: CASSLASQETQYF. The CDR3 DNA reads as TGTGCCAGCAGCTTAGCCTCCCAAGAGACCCAGTACTTC.

This rearrangement joins TRBV4-3 to TRBJ2-7, with 8 bases lining up with TRBD1. The V gene's germline CDR1 is LGHNA and CDR2 YSLEER. Trimming took 4 bases from V and 4 from J; bases not matched to a gene: 9. The CDR3 length is 15 residues. The CDR3 here is CASSLRWTGQYEQYF. CDR3 DNA: TGCGCCAGCAGCCTCAGATGGACAGGGCAGTACGAGCAGTACTTC.

This chain links TRBV23-1 with TRBJ1-4, with a weak D call TRBD1 (5 bases). TRBV23-1 has ORF status, its function being uncertain. V was clipped by 4 bases and J by 5 bases, with 23 bases between them. The CDR3 has 18 residues. The CDR3 spells CASSLEKTPTEGNEKLFF. The CDR3 DNA is TGCGCCAGCAGTCTAGAAAAAACCCCGACAGAGGGGAATGAAAAACTGTTTTTT.

In this sample, this clone turned up a few times. Distinct nucleotide sequences in the sample also encode this CDR3. J is TRBJ2-3 and V is TRBV28; TRBD2 matches 9 bases. V was clipped by 3 bases and J by 3 bases; unmatched bases: 1. CDR1 MDHEN and CDR2 SYDVKM come from the germline V gene. The CDR3 covers 14 residues. CDR3 sequence reads: CASSLGLATDTQYF. The CDR3 region has the DNA TGTGCCAGCAGTTTGGGACTAGCAACAGATACGCAGTATTTT.

The V call is TRBV2, the J call TRBJ2-2; 9 nucleotides align to TRBD2. Per the germline V gene, CDR1 is SNHLY and CDR2 is FYNNEI. The CDR3 has 16 residues. V gave up 3 bases and J gave up 3 bases; unmatched junction bases: 5. Here the CDR3 reads CASSDLIAGDTGELFF. The CDR3 DNA sequence: TGTGCCAGCAGTGATTTAATAGCGGGGGACACCGGGGAGCTGTTTTTT.

The J gene is TRBJ2-7, the V gene TRBV5-6; 8 bases line up with TRBD1. The V segment lost 2 bases and the J segment 4 bases; nucleotides outside the gene matches: 17. Germline V gene lookup returns CDR1 SGHDT and CDR2 YYEEEE. The CDR3 totals 18 residues. CDR3 amino acids: CASSLPAPGQGGGYEQYF. The CDR3 DNA reads as TGTGCCAGCAGCTTACCGGCCCCCGGACAGGGAGGAGGGTACGAGCAGTACTTC.

This clone appeared a single time. The gene calls are TRBV7-3 and TRBJ2-4; no reliable D call. The germline V and J ends were trimmed by 5 bases and 5 bases, with 10 bases remaining between them. This CDR3 has 13 residues. Germline assignment: CDR1 SGHTA and CDR2 FQGTGA. The CDR3 region has the DNA TGTGCCAGCAGCCCTGGAGCGCAAAACATTCAGTACTTC. Translated: CASSPGAQNIQYF.

The rearrangement links TRBV5-4 to TRBJ2-7; a weak D match, TRBD2 (7 bases). V dropped 0 bases and J dropped 5 bases, with 12 bases sitting between them. CDR3 length equals 14 residues. The germline gives CDR1 SGHNT, CDR2 YYREEE (reference sequence). The CDR3 bases are TGTGCCAGCAGCTTGGTAGGGGGGGGAAACGAGCAGTACTTC. Residues: CASSLVGGGNEQYF.

This sequence joins TRBV19 and TRBJ1-6; 8 bases fit TRBD1. The junction had 5 bases not matched to a gene; V was cut back by 6 bases and J by 4 bases. Germline V gene lookup returns CDR1 LNHDA and CDR2 SQIVND (reference sequence). There are 15 residues in the CDR3. CDR3 loop: CASRDRVAYNSPLHF. CDR3 coding DNA: TGTGCCAGTAGGGACAGGGTCGCTTATAATTCACCCCTCCACTTT.

This rearrangement joins TRBV5-1 to TRBJ2-5; 8 bases line up with TRBD2. V lost 4 bases and J lost 3; bases outside the gene matches: 11. This CDR3 contains 16 residues. Germline V gives CDR1 SGHRS, CDR2 YFSETQ. CDR3 coding DNA: TGCGCCAGCAGCCCCCGGGGGCGGGGGGTGGAAGAGACCCAGTACTTC. It translates to CASSPRGRGVEETQYF.

V usage is TRBV4-1 and J usage is TRBJ2-7; TRBD1 is a possible D gene (7 bases). Per germline, CDR1 MGHRA and CDR2 YSYEKL. The V end lost 0 bases, the J end lost 9 bases, and 18 bases lay between the germline ends. This CDR3 contains 15 residues. This CDR3 is CASSQDSVRGEGQYF. CDR3 nucleotide sequence: TGCGCCAGCAGCCAAGATTCAGTCAGGGGGGAAGGGCAGTACTTC.

V and J are TRBV29-1 and TRBJ1-2, with 9 bases aligning to TRBD1. CDR3 size: 16 residues. J was trimmed by 2 bases and V by 3 bases; bases with no gene match: 10. Germline V gene data show CDR1 as SQVTM and CDR2 as ANQGSEA. This CDR3 is CSVDKGQGSSNYGYTF. For the CDR3, the DNA is TGCAGCGTTGACAAGGGACAGGGAAGTTCCAACTATGGCTACACCTTC.

This clone was found a few times. The chain links TRBV18 to TRBJ2-2; 8 bases line up with TRBD1. Per the germline V gene, CDR1 is KGHSH and CDR2 is LQKENI. The CDR3 contains 18 residues. V trimming: 3 bases; J trimming: 1 base; junction bases outside the gene matches: 10. The DNA for the CDR3 is TGTGCCAGCTCACCGGACAGGGCTAGGGCCGTGAACACCGGGGAGCTGTTTTTT. Translation: CASSPDRARAVNTGELFF.

The chain uses TRBV7-6 and TRBJ1-1, with TRBD1 as a possible D gene (5 bases). The CDR3 runs to 12 residues. Trimming took 1 base from V and 11 from J, leaving 11 bases between them. Germline CDR1 and CDR2: SGHVS and FNYEAQ. CDR3 region: CASSLEAGKAFF. DNA of the CDR3: TGTGCCAGCAGCTTAGAAGCAGGGAAGGCTTTCTTT.

This chain links TRBV27 with TRBJ1-1; D is undetermined. Looked up from germline, CDR1 is MNHEY and CDR2 is SMNVEV (reference sequence). V was trimmed by 0 bases and J by 5 bases, leaving 13 bases between them. CDR3 length equals 15 residues. DNA for the CDR3: TGTGCCAGCAGTTTATCTATGGGCTGGGGTACTGAAGCTTTCTTT. Translating it yields CASSLSMGWGTEAFF.

The chain links TRBV10-3 to TRBJ2-1; D gene uncertain. The V end lost 10 bases, the J end lost 6 bases, and 22 bases lay between the germline ends. Germline V lookup: CDR1 ENHRY, CDR2 SYGVKD. CDR3 length: 15 residues. CDR3 DNA sequence: TGTGCCACCTCTCTCAGGAAGGACCTAGGCAATGAGCAGTTCTTC. Amino acid sequence: CATSLRKDLGNEQFF.

The chain is built from TRBV14 and TRBJ2-1; a weak D match, TRBD1 (6 bases). CDR1 and CDR2 from the germline V gene are SGHDN and FVKESK. This CDR3 contains 13 residues. Deletions cut 1 base from V and 7 bases from J, with 8 bases between. The CDR3 DNA reads TGTGCCAGCAGCCAAGGGGGGCGGAATGAGCAGTTCTTC. It encodes CASSQGGRNEQFF. The full variable domain, in which reference TRBV14 and TRBJ2-1 provide the parts outside the CDR3, is EAGVTQFPSHSVIEKGQTVTLRCDPISGHDNLYWYRRVMGKEIKFLLHFVKESKQDESGMPNNRFLAERTGGTYSTLKVQPAELEDSGVYFCASSQGGRNEQFFGPGTRLTVL.

This clone showed up just a few times. This chain uses TRBV30 with TRBJ2-7; D may be TRBD1 (6 bases). Trimming took off 4 bases at V and 1 base at J, with 14 bases between the two ends. CDR1 and CDR2 (germline): GTSNPN, SVGIG (reference sequence). The CDR3 is made up of 14 amino acids. CDR3 coding DNA: TGTGCCTGGACGGACAGCCGTTGGTCCTACGAGCAGTACTTC. As protein: CAWTDSRWSYEQYF.

In regard to this clone: Distinct nucleotide sequences in the sample also encode this CDR3. The rearrangement uses TRBV5-4 and TRBJ2-3, with a possible D match to TRBD2 (5 bases). The length of the CDR3 is 14 residues. Germline CDR1 reads SGHNT; CDR2 reads YYREEE (reference sequence). Between the trimmed V and J ends, which lost 2 bases and 2 bases, there was a span of 9 bases. The CDR3 region has the DNA TGTGCCAGCAGCTTCCCGGGGTCCACAGATACGCAGTATTTT. Its translation is CASSFPGSTDTQYF.

The V call is TRBV19, the J call TRBJ1-5, with 7 bases aligning to TRBD1. Germline trimming cut 5 bases from V and 1 base from J; bases unmatched to any gene: 8. CDR3 size: 16 residues. Germline CDR1 reads LNHDA; CDR2 reads SQIVND (reference sequence). The CDR3, as DNA: TGTGCCAGTAGTTTCGGAAGGGGGCTCAGCAATCAGCCCCAGCATTTT. Its translation: CASSFGRGLSNQPQHF.

The J gene is TRBJ1-4, the V gene TRBV4-1; 8 nucleotides line up with TRBD1. CDR3 length: 17 amino acids. Germline trimming cut 6 bases from V and 0 bases from J; bases unmatched to any gene: 9. Germline V gives CDR1 MGHRA, CDR2 YSYEKL. Here the CDR3 reads CASRLGQGKATNEKLFF. As DNA, the CDR3 is TGCGCCAGCAGACTCGGACAGGGAAAGGCAACTAATGAAAAACTGTTTTTT.